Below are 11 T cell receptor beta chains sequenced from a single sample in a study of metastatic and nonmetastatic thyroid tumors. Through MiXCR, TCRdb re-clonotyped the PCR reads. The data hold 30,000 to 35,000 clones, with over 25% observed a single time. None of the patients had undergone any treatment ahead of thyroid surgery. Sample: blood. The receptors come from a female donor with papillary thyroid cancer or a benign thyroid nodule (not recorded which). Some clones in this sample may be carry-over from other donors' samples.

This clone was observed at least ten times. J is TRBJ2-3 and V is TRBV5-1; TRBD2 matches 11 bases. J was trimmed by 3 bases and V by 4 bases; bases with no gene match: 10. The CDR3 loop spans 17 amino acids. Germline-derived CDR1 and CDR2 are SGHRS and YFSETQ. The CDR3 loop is CASSVAGGQRVTDTQYF. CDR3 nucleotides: TGCGCCAGCAGCGTAGCGGGGGGGCAGCGTGTTACAGATACGCAGTATTTT.

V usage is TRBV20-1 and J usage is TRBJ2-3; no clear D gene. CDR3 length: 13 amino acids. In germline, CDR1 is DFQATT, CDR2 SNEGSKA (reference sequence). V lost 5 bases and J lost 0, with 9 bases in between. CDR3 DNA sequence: TGCAGTGCTTATACCCAAAGCACAGATACGCAGTATTTT. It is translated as CSAYTQSTDTQYF.

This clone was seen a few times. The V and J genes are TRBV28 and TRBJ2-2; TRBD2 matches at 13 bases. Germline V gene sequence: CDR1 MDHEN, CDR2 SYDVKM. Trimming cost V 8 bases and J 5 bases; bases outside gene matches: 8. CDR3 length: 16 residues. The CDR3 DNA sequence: TGTGCCAGCCAACCCGGGACTAGCGGGAAAACCGGGGAGCTGTTTTTT. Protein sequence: CASQPGTSGKTGELFF.

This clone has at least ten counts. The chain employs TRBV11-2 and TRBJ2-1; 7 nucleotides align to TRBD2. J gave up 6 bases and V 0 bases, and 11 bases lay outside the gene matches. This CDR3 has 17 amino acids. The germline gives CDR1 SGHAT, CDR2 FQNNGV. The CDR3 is CASSLDLWAGAGNEQFF. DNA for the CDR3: TGTGCCAGCAGCTTAGATCTTTGGGCGGGAGCAGGCAATGAGCAGTTCTTC.

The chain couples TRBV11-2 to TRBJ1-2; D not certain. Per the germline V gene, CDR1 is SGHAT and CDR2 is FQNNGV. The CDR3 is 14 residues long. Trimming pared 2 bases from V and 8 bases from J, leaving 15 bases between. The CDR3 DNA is TGTGCCAGCAGCTTAAACGGGTGTGGCGGGGGCTACACCTTC. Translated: CASSLNGCGGGYTF.

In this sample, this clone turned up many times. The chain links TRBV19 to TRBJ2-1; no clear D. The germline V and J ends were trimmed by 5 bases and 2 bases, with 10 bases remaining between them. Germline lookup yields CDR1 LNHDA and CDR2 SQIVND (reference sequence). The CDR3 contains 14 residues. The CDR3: CASSFLGTYNEQFF. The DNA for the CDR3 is TGTGCCAGTAGTTTCCTAGGGACCTACAATGAGCAGTTCTTC.

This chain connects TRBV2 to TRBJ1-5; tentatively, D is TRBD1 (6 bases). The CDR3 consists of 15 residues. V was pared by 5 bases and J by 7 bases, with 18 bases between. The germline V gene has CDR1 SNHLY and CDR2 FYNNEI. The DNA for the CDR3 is TGTGCCAGCAGTTCGAACAGGGCGGCACAACAGCCCCAGCATTTT. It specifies CASSSNRAAQQPQHF.

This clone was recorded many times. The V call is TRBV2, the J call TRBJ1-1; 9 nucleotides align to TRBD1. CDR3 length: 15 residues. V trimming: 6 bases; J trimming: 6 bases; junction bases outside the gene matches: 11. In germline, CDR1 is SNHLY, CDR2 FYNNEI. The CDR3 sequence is CASRERTGAHAEAFF. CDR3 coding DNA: TGTGCCAGCAGGGAGAGGACAGGGGCGCACGCTGAAGCTTTCTTT.

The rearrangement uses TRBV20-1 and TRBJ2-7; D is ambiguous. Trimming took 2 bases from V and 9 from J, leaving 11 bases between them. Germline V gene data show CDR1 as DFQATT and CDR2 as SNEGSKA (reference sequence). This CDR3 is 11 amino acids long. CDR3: CSARSVSVQYF. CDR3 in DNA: TGCAGTGCTAGATCTGTTTCCGTGCAGTACTTC.

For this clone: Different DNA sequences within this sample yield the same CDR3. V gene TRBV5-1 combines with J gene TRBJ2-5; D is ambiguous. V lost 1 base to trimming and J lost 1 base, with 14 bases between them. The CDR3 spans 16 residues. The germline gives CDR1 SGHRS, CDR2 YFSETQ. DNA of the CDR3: TGCGCCAGCAGCTTGATACTGGCCGGCCTCCAAGAGACCCAGTACTTC. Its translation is CASSLILAGLQETQYF.

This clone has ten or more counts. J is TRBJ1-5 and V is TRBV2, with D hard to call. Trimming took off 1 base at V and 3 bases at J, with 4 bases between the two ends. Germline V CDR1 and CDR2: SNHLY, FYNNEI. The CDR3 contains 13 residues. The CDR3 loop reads CASSEDYNQPQHF. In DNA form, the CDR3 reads TGTGCCAGCAGTGAAGACTACAATCAGCCCCAGCATTTT.